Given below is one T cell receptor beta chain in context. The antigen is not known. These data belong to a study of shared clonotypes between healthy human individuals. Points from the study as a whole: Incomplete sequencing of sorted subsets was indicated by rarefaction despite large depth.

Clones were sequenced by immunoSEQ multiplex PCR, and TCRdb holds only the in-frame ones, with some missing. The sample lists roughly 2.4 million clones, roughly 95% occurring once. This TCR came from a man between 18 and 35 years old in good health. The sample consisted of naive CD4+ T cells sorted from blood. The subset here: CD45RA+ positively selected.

The CDR3 loop is CASSLPGRAEAFF. Here the CDR3 DNA reads TGTGCCAGCAGTTTACCGGGCAGGGCTGAAGCTTTCTTT. The chain uses TRBV27 and TRBJ1-1; TRBD1 might be the D (5 bases). The CDR3 loop spans 13 amino acids. Germline V CDR1 and CDR2: MNHEY, SMNVEV (reference sequence). V lost 2 bases and J lost 6, with 10 bases in between.